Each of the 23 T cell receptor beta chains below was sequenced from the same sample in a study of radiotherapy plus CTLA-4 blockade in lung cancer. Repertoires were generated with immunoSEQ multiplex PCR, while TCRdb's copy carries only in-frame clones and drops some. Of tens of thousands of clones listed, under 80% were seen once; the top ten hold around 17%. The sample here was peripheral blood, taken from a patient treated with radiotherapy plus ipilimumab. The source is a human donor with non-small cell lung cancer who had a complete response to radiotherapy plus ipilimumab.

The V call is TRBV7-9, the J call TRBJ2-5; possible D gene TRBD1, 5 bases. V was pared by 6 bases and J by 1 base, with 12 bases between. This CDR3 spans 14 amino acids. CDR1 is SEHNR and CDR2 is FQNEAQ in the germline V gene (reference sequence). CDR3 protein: CASSSGSGQETQYF. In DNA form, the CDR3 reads TGTGCCAGCAGTTCAGGGTCAGGCCAAGAGACCCAGTACTTC.

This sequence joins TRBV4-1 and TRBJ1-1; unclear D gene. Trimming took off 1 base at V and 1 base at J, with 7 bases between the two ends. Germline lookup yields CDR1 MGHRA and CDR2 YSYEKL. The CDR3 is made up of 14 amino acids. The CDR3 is CASSQVARNTEAFF. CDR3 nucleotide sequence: TGCGCCAGCAGCCAAGTGGCAAGGAACACTGAAGCTTTCTTT.

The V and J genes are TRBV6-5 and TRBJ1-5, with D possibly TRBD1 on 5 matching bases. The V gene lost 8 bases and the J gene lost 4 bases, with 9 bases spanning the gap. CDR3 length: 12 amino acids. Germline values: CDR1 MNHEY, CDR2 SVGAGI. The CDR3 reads CASGGGNQPQHF. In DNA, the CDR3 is TGTGCCAGCGGGGGGGGGAATCAGCCCCAGCATTTT.

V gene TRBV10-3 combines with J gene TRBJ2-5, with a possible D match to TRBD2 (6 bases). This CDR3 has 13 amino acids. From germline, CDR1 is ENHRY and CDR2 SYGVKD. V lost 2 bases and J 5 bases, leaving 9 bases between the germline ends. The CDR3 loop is CAISEGLRETQYF. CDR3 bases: TGTGCCATCAGTGAGGGACTACGGGAGACCCAGTACTTC.

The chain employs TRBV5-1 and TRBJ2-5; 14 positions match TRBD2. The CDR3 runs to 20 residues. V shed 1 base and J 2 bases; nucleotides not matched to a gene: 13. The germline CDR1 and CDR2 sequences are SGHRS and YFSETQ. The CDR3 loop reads CASSLNIGTSGRSVQETQYF. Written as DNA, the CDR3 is TGCGCCAGCAGCTTGAATATCGGGACTAGCGGGAGAAGTGTACAAGAGACCCAGTACTTC. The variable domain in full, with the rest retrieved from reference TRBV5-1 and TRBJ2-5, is KAGVTQTPRYLIKTRGQQVTLSCSPISGHRSVSWYQQTPGQGLQFLFEYFSETQRNKGNFPGRFSGRQFSNSRSEMNVSTLELGDSALYLCASSLNIGTSGRSVQETQYFGPGTRLLVL.

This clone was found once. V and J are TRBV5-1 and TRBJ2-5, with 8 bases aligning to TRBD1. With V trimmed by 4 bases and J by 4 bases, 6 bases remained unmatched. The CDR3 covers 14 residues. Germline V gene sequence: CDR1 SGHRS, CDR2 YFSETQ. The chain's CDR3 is CASSPGTGLETQYF. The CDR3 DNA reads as TGCGCCAGCAGCCCAGGGACAGGACTAGAGACCCAGTACTTC.

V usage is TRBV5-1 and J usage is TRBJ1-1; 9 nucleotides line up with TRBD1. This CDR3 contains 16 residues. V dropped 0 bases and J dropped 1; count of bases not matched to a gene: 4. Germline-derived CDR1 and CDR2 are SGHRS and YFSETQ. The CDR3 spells CASSLAGQGRNTEAFF. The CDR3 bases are TGCGCCAGCAGCTTGGCGGGACAGGGCAGGAACACTGAAGCTTTCTTT.

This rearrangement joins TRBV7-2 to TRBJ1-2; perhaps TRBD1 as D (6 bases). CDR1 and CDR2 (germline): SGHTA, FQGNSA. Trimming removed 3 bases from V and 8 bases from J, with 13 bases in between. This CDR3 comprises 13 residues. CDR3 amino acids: CASSFPGVGGYTF. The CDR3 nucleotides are TGTGCCAGCAGCTTCCCAGGGGTCGGAGGCTACACCTTC.

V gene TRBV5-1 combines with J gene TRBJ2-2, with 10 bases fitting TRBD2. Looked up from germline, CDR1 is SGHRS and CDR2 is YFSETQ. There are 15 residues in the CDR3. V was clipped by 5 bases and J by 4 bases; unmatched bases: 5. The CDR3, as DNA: TGCGCCAGCAGACCTAGCGGGAGTGGCACCGGGGAGCTGTTTTTT. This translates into CASRPSGSGTGELFF.

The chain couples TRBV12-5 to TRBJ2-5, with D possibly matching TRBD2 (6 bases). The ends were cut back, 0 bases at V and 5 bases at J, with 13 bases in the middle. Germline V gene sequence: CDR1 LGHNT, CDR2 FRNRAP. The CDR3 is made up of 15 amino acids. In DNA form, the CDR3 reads TGTGCTAGTGGTTTGGTAAAACCAGGGAGGGAGACCCAGTACTTC. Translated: CASGLVKPGRETQYF.

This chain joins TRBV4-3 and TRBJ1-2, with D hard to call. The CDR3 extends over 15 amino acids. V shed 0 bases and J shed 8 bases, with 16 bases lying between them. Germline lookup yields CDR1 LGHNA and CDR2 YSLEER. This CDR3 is CASSQDKSPAAGYTF. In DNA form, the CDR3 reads TGCGCCAGCAGCCAAGATAAGAGCCCGGCGGCCGGCTACACCTTC.

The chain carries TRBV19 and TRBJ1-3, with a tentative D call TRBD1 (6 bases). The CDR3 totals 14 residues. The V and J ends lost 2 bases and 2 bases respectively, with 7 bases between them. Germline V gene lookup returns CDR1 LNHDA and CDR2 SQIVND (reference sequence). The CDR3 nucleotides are TGTGCCAGTAGTATAACAGGGACTGGAAACACCATATATTTT. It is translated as CASSITGTGNTIYF.

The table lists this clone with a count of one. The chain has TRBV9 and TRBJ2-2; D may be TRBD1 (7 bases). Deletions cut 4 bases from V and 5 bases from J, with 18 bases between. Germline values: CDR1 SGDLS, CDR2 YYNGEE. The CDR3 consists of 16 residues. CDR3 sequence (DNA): TGTGCCAGCAGCTCAGGGGGGCACCGGGGGACCGGGGAGCTGTTTTTT. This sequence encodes CASSSGGHRGTGELFF.

This chain's CDR3 is CASKNGETQYF. The CDR3 nucleotides read TGTGCCAGCAAAAACGGAGAGACCCAGTACTTC. The V call is TRBV2, the J call TRBJ2-5; D unclear. V dropped 7 bases and J dropped 4 bases, with 7 bases sitting between them. Germline loops: CDR1 SNHLY, CDR2 FYNNEI. This CDR3 has 11 residues.

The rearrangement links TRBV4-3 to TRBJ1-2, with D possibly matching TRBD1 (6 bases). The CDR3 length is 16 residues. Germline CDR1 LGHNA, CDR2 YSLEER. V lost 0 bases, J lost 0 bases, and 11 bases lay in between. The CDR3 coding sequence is TGCGCCAGCAGCCAAGACTGGGGGGGCCCTAACTATGGCTACACCTTC. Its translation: CASSQDWGGPNYGYTF.

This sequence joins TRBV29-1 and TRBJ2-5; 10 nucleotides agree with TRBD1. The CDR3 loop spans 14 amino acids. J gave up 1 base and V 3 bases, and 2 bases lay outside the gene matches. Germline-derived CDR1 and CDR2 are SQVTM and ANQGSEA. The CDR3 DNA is TGCAGCGTTGAGGGGGACAGGGGCCAAGAGACCCAGTACTTC. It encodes CSVEGDRGQETQYF.

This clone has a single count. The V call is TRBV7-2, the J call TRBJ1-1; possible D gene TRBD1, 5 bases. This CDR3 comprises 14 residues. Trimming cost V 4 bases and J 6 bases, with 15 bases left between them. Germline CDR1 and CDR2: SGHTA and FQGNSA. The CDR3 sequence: CASSSRDSAAEAFF. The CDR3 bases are TGTGCCAGCAGCTCCCGTGACAGTGCCGCTGAAGCTTTCTTT.

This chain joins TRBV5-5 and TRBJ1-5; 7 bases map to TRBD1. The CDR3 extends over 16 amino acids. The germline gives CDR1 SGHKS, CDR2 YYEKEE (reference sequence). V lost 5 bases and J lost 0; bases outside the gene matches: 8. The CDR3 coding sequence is TGTGCCAGCAGTTCGGGACAGAAGCTTAGCAATCAGCCCCAGCATTTT. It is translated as CASSSGQKLSNQPQHF. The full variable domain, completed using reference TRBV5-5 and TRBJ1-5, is DAGVTQSPTHLIKTRGQQVTLRCSPISGHKSVSWYQQVLGQGPQFIFQYYEKEERGRGNFPDRFSARQFPNYSSELNVNALLLGDSALYLCASSSGQKLSNQPQHFGDGTRLSIL.

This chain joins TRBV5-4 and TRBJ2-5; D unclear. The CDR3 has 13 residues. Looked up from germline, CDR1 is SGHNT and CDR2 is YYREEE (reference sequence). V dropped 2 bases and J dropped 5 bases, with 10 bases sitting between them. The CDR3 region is CASSLEFRETQYF. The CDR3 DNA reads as TGTGCCAGCAGCTTAGAGTTCCGGGAGACCCAGTACTTC.

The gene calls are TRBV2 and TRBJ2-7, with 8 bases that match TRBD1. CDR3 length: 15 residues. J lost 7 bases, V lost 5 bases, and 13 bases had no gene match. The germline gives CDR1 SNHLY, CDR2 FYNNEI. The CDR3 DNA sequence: TGTGCCAGCAGTATTGGACAGGGCTTCGGGAGTGAGCAGTACGTC. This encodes CASSIGQGFGSEQYV.

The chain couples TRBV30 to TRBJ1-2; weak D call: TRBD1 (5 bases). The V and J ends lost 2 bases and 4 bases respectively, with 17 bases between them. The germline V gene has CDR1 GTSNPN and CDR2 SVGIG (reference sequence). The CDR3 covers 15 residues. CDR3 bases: TGTGCCTGGAGTTCAGAGGGTTTGGGGGGCTATGGCTACACCTTC. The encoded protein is CAWSSEGLGGYGYTF.

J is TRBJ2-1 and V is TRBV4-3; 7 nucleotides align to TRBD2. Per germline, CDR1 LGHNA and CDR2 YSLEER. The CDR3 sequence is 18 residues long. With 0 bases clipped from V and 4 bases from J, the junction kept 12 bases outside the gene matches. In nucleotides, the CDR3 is TGCGCCAGCAGCCAAGATCATGCTGGCGGGAGTAGTTACAATGAGCAGTTCTTC. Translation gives CASSQDHAGGSSYNEQFF.

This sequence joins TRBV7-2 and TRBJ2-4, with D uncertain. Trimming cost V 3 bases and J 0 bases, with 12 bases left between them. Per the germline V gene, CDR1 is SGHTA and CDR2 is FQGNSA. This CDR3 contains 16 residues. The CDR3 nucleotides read TGTGCCAGCAGCTTCCGACCCCCGGGAGCCAAAAACATTCAGTACTTC. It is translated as CASSFRPPGAKNIQYF. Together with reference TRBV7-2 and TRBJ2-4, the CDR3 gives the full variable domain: GAGVSQSPSNKVTEKGKDVELRCDPISGHTALYWYRQSLGQGLEFLIYFQGNSAPDKSGLPSDRFSAERTGGSVSTLTIQRTQQEDSAVYLCASSFRPPGAKNIQYFGAGTRLSVL.